Listed here are 27 T cell receptor beta chains from one sample, sequenced in a study of T cells in Graves' hyperthyroidism and ophthalmopathy. Amplification of TCR beta CDR3 regions used RNA as the template. First-round RT-PCR of the TCR CDR3 relied on the HTBI primer set. A single record per CDR3 protein comes from TCRdb applying MiXCR to the multiplex PCR reads. This sample has around 300,000 distinct CDR3 sequences, with around 13% found just once. The sample comprised blood. These receptors originate from a woman aged 35 to 49 with Graves' ophthalmopathy.

This chain joins TRBV12-3 or TRBV12-4 and TRBJ2-3; 10 positions agree with TRBD2. CDR3 length equals 15 residues. Losses at the gene ends were 4 bases for V and 1 base for J; bases not matched to a gene: 2. CDR3 protein: CASSSSGSRTDTQYF. The CDR3 coding sequence is TGTGCCAGCAGTTCTAGCGGGAGCCGCACAGATACGCAGTATTTT.

The table lists this clonotype with many counts. The rearrangement uses TRBV20-1 and TRBJ2-7; 10 bases match TRBD1. This CDR3 spans 13 amino acids. Germline CDR1 reads DFQATT; CDR2 reads SNEGSKA (reference sequence). V shed 3 bases, J shed 5 bases, and the junction held 4 bases outside the gene matches. CDR3 sequence: CSARDRGYHEQYF. CDR3 coding DNA: TGCAGTGCTAGGGACAGGGGGTACCACGAGCAGTACTTC.

This clonotype was recorded many times. The chain has TRBV5-6 and TRBJ2-5; either TRBD1 or TRBD2 may supply D (6 bases each). The germline CDR1 and CDR2 sequences are SGHDT and YYEEEE. Trimming cost V 0 bases and J 3 bases, with 9 bases left between them. This CDR3 has 14 residues. This chain's CDR3 is CASSLGGAEETQYF. CDR3 bases: TGTGCCAGCAGCTTGGGGGGGGCGGAAGAGACCCAGTACTTC.

This clonotype was found many times. One end of the junction does not line up with germline, which may come from a read error. The rearrangement links TRBV12-3 or TRBV12-4 to TRBJ1-1; D uncertain. This CDR3 spans 14 amino acids. The CDR3 DNA reads as TGTGCCAGCAGTTTAGCAGCGAGGAACACTGAAGTTTTCTTT. Encoded protein: CASSLAARNTEVFF.

A few counts support this clonotype. The genes are TRBV7-9 and TRBJ1-2, with D maybe TRBD1 (5 bases). CDR1 and CDR2 from the germline V gene are SEHNR and FQNEAQ (reference sequence). The length of the CDR3 is 15 residues. Trimming removed 5 bases at V and 5 bases at J, with 18 bases between. In DNA form, the CDR3 reads TGTGCCAGCAGCCCCCCTGACAGAAACCTATATGGCTACACCTTC. Amino acids: CASSPPDRNLYGYTF.

This clonotype was detected many times. The chain carries TRBV6-1 and TRBJ1-2; D is undetermined. The CDR3 runs 13 residues. Trimming shortened V by 2 bases and J by 4 bases, and 8 bases separated the two germline ends. The germline V gene has CDR1 MNHNS and CDR2 SASEGT. The CDR3 loop reads CASSERGLYGYTF. As DNA, the CDR3 is TGTGCCAGCAGTGAAAGAGGGCTCTATGGCTACACCTTC.

The J gene is TRBJ1-2, the V gene TRBV20-1; the D is unclear. Germline loops: CDR1 DFQATT, CDR2 SNEGSKA (reference sequence). V lost 0 bases and J lost 5, with 13 bases in between. This CDR3 region has 14 residues. The CDR3: CSARDIVVGYGYTF. The CDR3 region has the DNA TGCAGTGCTAGAGATATAGTAGTCGGGTATGGCTACACCTTC.

This clonotype was detected a few times. The chain uses TRBV3-1 and TRBJ2-2; D remains unclear. CDR1 is LGHDT, CDR2 YNNKEL, per germline (reference sequence). The CDR3 covers 11 residues. Trimming shortened V by 3 bases and J by 5 bases, and 1 base separated the two germline ends. The chain's CDR3 is CASSQTGELFF. CDR3 coding DNA: TGTGCCAGCAGCCAGACCGGGGAGCTGTTTTTT.

This chain links TRBV2 with TRBJ1-1; the match to TRBD1 covers 8 bases. The V and J ends lost 5 bases and 4 bases, in that order; junction bases with no gene match: 9. The CDR3 is made up of 15 amino acids. CDR1 is SNHLY, CDR2 FYNNEI, per germline. As DNA, the CDR3 is TGTGCCAGCAGTACCCCGGGACAGGTACTCACTGAAGCTTTCTTT. Translation gives CASSTPGQVLTEAFF.

J is TRBJ2-1 and V is TRBV6-2 or TRBV6-3, with TRBD1 identical over 12 bases. The CDR3 sequence is 14 residues long. Germline V gene sequence: CDR1 MNHEY, CDR2 SVGEGT. Losses at the gene ends were 7 bases for V and 7 bases for J; bases not matched to a gene: 5. The CDR3 spells CASKRDRGHNEQFF. The CDR3 DNA follows: TGTGCCAGCAAAAGGGACAGGGGGCATAATGAGCAGTTCTTC.

The chain employs TRBV4-1 and TRBJ2-7; perhaps D is TRBD1 or TRBD2 (5 bases each). CDR1 MGHRA and CDR2 YSYEKL come from the germline V gene. The V end was cut by 1 base, the J end by 3 bases, with 10 bases between. This CDR3 comprises 14 residues. The CDR3 here is CASSQAGAGYEQYF. CDR3 nucleotides: TGCGCCAGCAGCCAAGCCGGGGCGGGCTACGAGCAGTACTTC.

This clonotype has at least ten counts. The rearrangement uses TRBV2 and TRBJ2-1, with 9 bases fitting TRBD1. J was trimmed by 6 bases and V by 5 bases; bases with no gene match: 8. This CDR3 is 15 amino acids long. In germline, CDR1 is SNHLY, CDR2 FYNNEI. This CDR3 is CASSSLRTGVNEQFF. The CDR3 coding sequence is TGTGCCAGCAGTTCCCTGCGGACAGGGGTCAATGAGCAGTTCTTC.

This chain connects TRBV3-1 to TRBJ1-6; D is possibly TRBD1 (5 bases). The CDR3 spans 16 residues. CDR1 LGHDT and CDR2 YNNKEL come from the germline V gene (reference sequence). The germline V and J ends were trimmed by 2 bases and 3 bases, with 11 bases remaining between them. The CDR3 region is CASSQFGDSYNSPLHF. The CDR3 nucleotides are TGTGCCAGCAGCCAATTTGGTGACAGCTATAATTCACCCCTCCACTTT.

The chain recombines TRBV5-1 with TRBJ1-2; maybe TRBD1 (6 bases). Germline values: CDR1 SGHRS, CDR2 YFSETQ. The CDR3 spans 14 residues. Trimming shortened V by 0 bases and J by 4 bases, and 10 bases separated the two germline ends. The CDR3 reads CASSLDQQGYGYTF. The DNA for the CDR3 is TGCGCCAGCAGCTTGGACCAACAGGGCTATGGCTACACCTTC.

The V gene is TRBV19, the J gene TRBJ1-4; a weak D match, TRBD1 (5 bases). Germline V gene data show CDR1 as LNHDA and CDR2 as SQIVND (reference sequence). The CDR3 is 12 amino acids. Trimming cost V 8 bases and J 8 bases, with 12 bases left between them. CDR3 DNA sequence: TGTGCCAGTGGGGGGATCAGCGAAAAACTGTTTTTT. Translating gives CASGGISEKLFF.

As regards this clonotype: Just one base apart from a much larger clone, this may be a read error. This rearrangement joins TRBV7-9 to TRBJ2-1; D perhaps matches TRBD2 (5 bases). The germline CDR1 and CDR2 sequences are SEHNR and FQNEAQ (reference sequence). Trimming shortened V by 3 bases and J by 6 bases, and 12 bases separated the two germline ends. The CDR3 is 14 residues long. The CDR3 loop reads CASSFRAAFNEQFF. The DNA of the CDR3 is TGTGCCAGCAGCTTTCGAGCGGCGTTCAATGAGCAGTTCTTC. Full variable domain (remainder filled in from reference TRBV7-9 and TRBJ2-1): DTGVSQNPRHKITKRGQNVTFRCDPISEHNRLYWYRQTLGQGPEFLTYFQNEAQLEKSRLLSDRFSAERPKGSFSTLEIQRTEQGDSAMYLCASSFRAAFNEQFFGPGTRLTVL.

The J gene is TRBJ2-7, the V gene TRBV12-3 or TRBV12-4; TRBD1 matches 8 bases. Trimming cost V 4 bases and J 1 base; bases outside gene matches: 3. The CDR3 sequence is 14 residues long. The CDR3 region has the DNA TGTGCCAGCAGTTACGACAGGGGTTCCTACGAGCAGTACTTC. It yields the protein CASSYDRGSYEQYF.

This clonotype appeared many times. The V gene is TRBV27, the J gene TRBJ2-1, with unresolved D. The CDR3 length is 14 residues. V lost 0 bases and J lost 6, with 9 bases in between. Germline V CDR1 and CDR2: MNHEY, SMNVEV (reference sequence). The CDR3 nucleotides are TGTGCCAGCAGTTTATCGGGGTCTGGCAATGAGCAGTTCTTC. As protein: CASSLSGSGNEQFF.

This chain uses TRBV5-4 with TRBJ2-1, with 8 bases fitting TRBD1. The junction had 11 bases not matched to a gene; V was cut back by 3 bases and J by 6 bases. The germline CDR1 and CDR2 sequences are SGHNT and YYREEE (reference sequence). The CDR3 has 16 amino acids. The CDR3 here is CASSSLSGTGGNEQFF. The CDR3 DNA reads TGTGCCAGCAGCTCTCTCTCCGGGACAGGCGGCAATGAGCAGTTCTTC.

The rearrangement joins TRBV13 to TRBJ1-2, with 9 bases lining up with TRBD1. Per germline, CDR1 PRHDT and CDR2 FYEKMQ (reference sequence). After removal of 6 bases from V and 7 bases from J, the junction contained 6 bases not matched to a gene. The CDR3 loop spans 13 amino acids. In DNA, the CDR3 is TGTGCCAGCAGTCAACAGGGGGCAGGTGGCTACACCTTC. Residues: CASSQQGAGGYTF. The complete variable domain, with remaining parts taken from reference TRBV13 and TRBJ1-2, reads AAGVIQSPRHLIKEKRETATLKCYPIPRHDTVYWYQQGPGQDPQFLISFYEKMQSDKGSIPDRFSAQQFSDYHSELNMSSLELGDSALYFCASSQQGAGGYTFGSGTRLTVV.

This clonotype came up many times. The V and J genes are TRBV12-3 or TRBV12-4 and TRBJ2-2; D remains unclear. This CDR3 is built from 13 residues. V was trimmed by 0 bases and J by 7 bases, leaving 6 bases between them. The CDR3 DNA follows: TGTGCCAGCAGTTTAGCGTGGGGCGGGGAGCTGTTTTTT. This gives the protein CASSLAWGGELFF.

The sample holds a few counts of this clonotype. The rearrangement uses TRBV18 and TRBJ2-7; D is uncertain. Germline CDR1 and CDR2: KGHSH and LQKENI. V was trimmed by 6 bases and J by 3 bases, leaving 18 bases between them. The CDR3 totals 15 residues. This chain's CDR3 is CASSTESRFVYEQYF. CDR3 DNA sequence: TGTGCCAGCTCCACTGAAAGTCGCTTTGTCTACGAGCAGTACTTC.

This clonotype was seen only a few times. The gene calls are TRBV7-9 and TRBJ1-3; the D is unclear. The CDR3 is made up of 13 amino acids. V gave up 5 bases and J gave up 5 bases, with 10 bases separating them. Germline CDR1 reads SEHNR; CDR2 reads FQNEAQ (reference sequence). The CDR3 protein is CASSGLTRNTIYF. The CDR3 region has the DNA TGTGCCAGCAGCGGATTGACACGAAACACCATATATTTT.

The table lists this clonotype with a few counts. A clone one base away is much larger, so this may be a read error. This chain connects TRBV28 to TRBJ2-7; 8 positions match TRBD2. The germline gives CDR1 MDHEN, CDR2 SYDVKM. The V gene end was trimmed by 6 bases and the J gene end by 5 bases; junction bases not matched to a gene: 24. The CDR3 runs to 19 residues. In DNA form, the CDR3 reads TGTGCCAGCAGCCCCCGGGCCCCCCAGACTGGCGGGAGGAGCCACGAGCAGTACTTC. Its protein product is CASSPRAPQTGGRSHEQYF.

Many counts were recorded for this clonotype. This chain uses TRBV11-1 with TRBJ2-5; D call uncertain. The CDR3 has 14 amino acids. CDR1 and CDR2 (germline): SGHAT, FQDESV (reference sequence). V dropped 2 bases and J dropped 1 base, with 8 bases sitting between them. The CDR3 is CASSLMRFQETQYF. The CDR3 nucleotides read TGTGCCAGCAGCTTAATGAGATTCCAAGAGACCCAGTACTTC.

CDR3 sequence (DNA): TGTGCCAGCAGCTCGATAGCGGGAACGAACACCGGGGAGCTGTTTTTT. Protein: CASSSIAGTNTGELFF. The rearrangement links TRBV5-6 to TRBJ2-2, with 8 bases matching TRBD2. In germline, CDR1 is SGHDT, CDR2 YYEEEE. After removal of 3 bases from V and 0 bases from J, the junction contained 4 bases not matched to a gene. CDR3 size: 16 residues.

This clonotype was seen repeatedly, ten times or more. The chain combines TRBV28 with TRBJ2-5; D is perhaps TRBD1 (6 bases). CDR1 is MDHEN and CDR2 is SYDVKM in the germline V gene. V lost 5 bases to trimming and J lost 5 bases, with 18 bases between them. The CDR3 covers 15 residues. The CDR3, as DNA: TGTGCCAGCAGTCCAAAAAAACAGGGAATGGAGACCCAGTACTTC. Translated, it gives CASSPKKQGMETQYF.